These 28 T cell receptor beta chains were all obtained from the same sample, sequenced in a study of T cell repertoires in cytomegalovirus infection (dated by TCRdb to between 2018 and 2020). The run used an Illumina HiSeq 1500. The public reads were run again by TCRdb, first through fastp at Q25 and then through MiXCR, and only productive beta chains were kept. Rows with a matching CDR3 protein are joined into one entry that keeps the most common DNA and genes. The sample has 250,000 to 300,000 distinct CDR3 sequences on record, more than 15% of them singletons. Of the sample, about half falls within the top ten clones. Sequencing was performed on CD8+ T cells from PBMCs. Receptors originate from a human donor in good health (CMV status not recorded). Some clones in this sample may be carry-over from other donors' samples.

In its sample, this clonotype was seen many times. The chain couples TRBV27 to TRBJ2-7; D call uncertain. The CDR3 runs to 14 residues. Germline assignment: CDR1 MNHEY and CDR2 SMNVEV (reference sequence). Trimming removed 1 base at V and 3 bases at J, with 10 bases between. CDR3 loop: CASSLFPGDYEQYF. The DNA for the CDR3 is TGTGCCAGCAGTTTATTCCCAGGAGACTACGAGCAGTACTTC.

The genes are TRBV29-1 and TRBJ2-3; 12 bases map to TRBD2. The CDR3 is 15 amino acids. Germline assignment: CDR1 SQVTM and CDR2 ANQGSEA. Germline trimming cut 4 bases from V and 3 bases from J; bases unmatched to any gene: 5. The CDR3 DNA sequence: TGCAGCGTTGGGGCTAGCGGGGGGGCTACAGATACGCAGTATTTT. This gives the protein CSVGASGGATDTQYF.

This clonotype was counted ten times or more. An end of the junction does not agree with germline; a read error may underlie this. The CDR3: CASSANGGYSVIVF. The CDR3 DNA reads as TGTGCCAGCAGCGCAAACGGGGGGTACTCCGTCATCGTCTTC. The chain has TRBV7-2 and TRBJ2-7; 7 bases align to TRBD2. Looked up from germline, CDR1 is SGHTA and CDR2 is FQGNSA. The CDR3 totals 14 residues.

CDR3 nucleotides: TGTGCCAGCAGCCCGCCGGGACAGGGCTCCTACGAGCAGTACTTC. Translated: CASSPPGQGSYEQYF. This chain connects TRBV6-1 to TRBJ2-7; 9 bases match TRBD1. The CDR3 covers 15 residues. The germline gives CDR1 MNHNS, CDR2 SASEGT. Trimming took 6 bases from V and 0 from J; bases not matched to a gene: 6.

This clonotype occurred many times. This chain uses TRBV4-3 with TRBJ2-3; D not resolved. Germline V gene lookup returns CDR1 LGHNA and CDR2 YSLEER. V lost 0 bases and J lost 0, with 7 bases in between. The CDR3 has 15 amino acids. The CDR3: CASSQDASSTDTQYF. The CDR3 nucleotides are TGCGCCAGCAGCCAAGATGCCAGCAGCACAGATACGCAGTATTTT.

This clonotype came up many times. CDR3 in amino acids: CAISELWTGRSNYGYTF. CDR3 nucleotide sequence: TGTGCCATCAGTGAGCTCTGGACAGGGCGATCTAACTATGGCTACACCTTC. The chain has TRBV10-3 and TRBJ1-2; 8 nucleotides line up with TRBD1. The CDR3 length is 17 residues. Germline CDR1 and CDR2: ENHRY and SYGVKD. The V gene end was trimmed by 2 bases and the J gene end by 0 bases; junction bases not matched to a gene: 8.

This clonotype appeared a few times. The CDR3 coding sequence is TGTGCCAGCAGTTATTCCGGGGGGTCCGTTTACAATGAGCAGTTCTTC. Its translation: CASSYSGGSVYNEQFF. The V and J genes are TRBV6-6 and TRBJ2-1; TRBD2 agrees at 7 bases. V shed 3 bases, J shed 4 bases, and the junction held 9 bases outside the gene matches. Per the germline V gene, CDR1 is MNHNY and CDR2 is SVGAGI (reference sequence). This CDR3 region has 16 residues.

This clonotype occurred many times. The chain combines TRBV7-2 with TRBJ2-1; D remains unclear. V gave up 1 base and J gave up 7 bases, with 5 bases separating them. In germline, CDR1 is SGHTA, CDR2 FQGNSA. The CDR3 is made up of 12 amino acids. The chain's CDR3 is CASSLGLNEQFF. The CDR3 DNA sequence: TGTGCCAGCAGCTTAGGACTGAATGAGCAGTTCTTC.

This chain uses TRBV29-1 with TRBJ2-3; TRBD2 might be the D (6 bases). This CDR3 is 10 amino acids long. With 4 bases removed from V and 11 bases from J, the gap between germline ends came to 10 bases. CDR1 is SQVTM, CDR2 ANQGSEA, per germline. CDR3 nucleotides: TGCAGCGTTGTGGAGGGTTTGCAGTATTTT. This translates into CSVVEGLQYF.

This clonotype was seen ten or more times. The chain uses TRBV6-1 and TRBJ2-4; TRBD1 is a possible D gene (6 bases). Germline loops: CDR1 MNHNS, CDR2 SASEGT. Trimming took off 7 bases at V and 8 bases at J, with 15 bases between the two ends. The CDR3 spans 13 residues. The CDR3 DNA follows: TGTGCCAGCAAAACCCAGGGGTTGCACATTCAGTACTTC. Translation gives CASKTQGLHIQYF.

In its sample, this clonotype was seen a few times. CDR3 protein: CSARSGTSSSGNTIYF. For the CDR3, the DNA is TGCAGTGCTAGATCCGGGACATCGAGCTCTGGAAACACCATATATTTT. The chain uses TRBV20-1 and TRBJ1-3; possibly TRBD1 for D (6 bases). The CDR3 extends over 16 amino acids. V was cut by 2 bases and J by 0 bases, with 14 bases left in between. Germline V gene sequence: CDR1 DFQATT, CDR2 SNEGSKA (reference sequence).

At least ten counts were recorded for this clonotype. The chain is built from TRBV6-2 or TRBV6-3 and TRBJ2-1, with D maybe TRBD2 (5 bases). Germline-derived CDR1 and CDR2 are MNHEY and SVGEGT. This CDR3 has 15 residues. The V end lost 7 bases, the J end lost 3 bases, and 16 bases lay between the germline ends. In nucleotides, the CDR3 is TGTGCCAGCACCCTCGGCGGGCCCGACTACAATGAGCAGTTCTTC. It specifies CASTLGGPDYNEQFF.

This clonotype was found a few times. V gene TRBV5-1 combines with J gene TRBJ2-7, with D perhaps TRBD1 (6 bases). Germline CDR1 is SGHRS and CDR2 is YFSETQ. Trimming cost V 2 bases and J 1 base, with 10 bases left between them. This CDR3 comprises 14 residues. The CDR3 DNA sequence: TGCGCCAGCAGCTTAGGGGACATGTCCTACGAGCAGTACTTC. This translates into CASSLGDMSYEQYF.

The table lists this clonotype with a few counts. This sequence joins TRBV7-9 and TRBJ1-1, with 8 bases identical to TRBD1. This CDR3 region has 14 residues. V lost 3 bases, J lost 4 bases, and 4 bases stayed unmatched. Germline values: CDR1 SEHNR, CDR2 FQNEAQ (reference sequence). DNA for the CDR3: TGTGCCAGCAGCTTCGGAACAGGGGGCACTGAAGCTTTCTTT. Translation: CASSFGTGGTEAFF.

The J gene is TRBJ1-2, the V gene TRBV4-1, with no clear D. The CDR3 totals 16 residues. The ends were cut back, 0 bases at V and 4 bases at J, with 15 bases in the middle. Per the germline V gene, CDR1 is MGHRA and CDR2 is YSYEKL. The CDR3 DNA reads as TGCGCCAGCAGCCAAGATCACTTGACAAGAATCTATGGCTACACCTTC. Its protein product is CASSQDHLTRIYGYTF.

This clonotype turned up a few times. The chain links TRBV11-2 to TRBJ2-7; D is undetermined. From germline, CDR1 is SGHAT and CDR2 FQNNGV. V was clipped by 1 base and J by 5 bases, with 9 bases between them. The CDR3 extends over 13 amino acids. The CDR3: CASSLVYIDEQYF. Here the CDR3 DNA reads TGTGCCAGCAGCTTAGTCTATATAGACGAGCAGTACTTC.

This clonotype has just a few counts. The V gene is TRBV7-9, the J gene TRBJ2-5, with D possibly TRBD1 on 5 matching bases. Germline V gene sequence: CDR1 SEHNR, CDR2 FQNEAQ (reference sequence). V shed 5 bases and J shed 0 bases, with 16 bases lying between them. There are 16 residues in the CDR3. The CDR3 sequence is CASSPRVTTNQETQYF. In DNA, the CDR3 is TGTGCCAGCAGCCCCAGGGTTACTACCAACCAAGAGACCCAGTACTTC.

The chain combines TRBV28 with TRBJ2-7, with D perhaps TRBD1 (5 bases). Trimming removed 4 bases from V and 3 bases from J, with 10 bases in between. The CDR3 has 13 residues. Germline-derived CDR1 and CDR2 are MDHEN and SYDVKM. DNA for the CDR3: TGTGCCAGCAGTTACAGACAGCTCTACGAGCAGTACTTC. Translating it yields CASSYRQLYEQYF.

The chain couples TRBV18 to TRBJ2-2, with 10 positions matching TRBD1. CDR1 is KGHSH and CDR2 is LQKENI in the germline V gene. The J segment lost 6 bases and the V segment lost 4 bases, leaving 8 bases of the junction unmatched. This CDR3 contains 16 residues. The chain's CDR3 is CASSRTRQGAAGELFF. The CDR3 DNA reads TGTGCCAGCTCACGGACCAGACAGGGGGCTGCCGGGGAGCTGTTTTTT.

Many counts were recorded for this clonotype. This chain uses TRBV7-8 with TRBJ2-3; TRBD2 matches at 9 bases. This CDR3 is 15 amino acids long. V was clipped by 5 bases and J by 5 bases; unmatched bases: 8. Germline CDR1 reads SGHVS; CDR2 reads FQNEAQ. The CDR3 sequence: CASSLGGGDVDTQYF. CDR3 nucleotides: TGTGCCAGCAGCCTAGGCGGGGGGGATGTAGATACGCAGTATTTT. The full variable domain, its missing parts supplied by reference TRBV7-8 and TRBJ2-3, is GAGVSQSPRYKVAKRGQDVALRCDPISGHVSLFWYQQALGQGPEFLTYFQNEAQLDKSGLPSDRFFAERPEGSVSTLKIQRTQQEDSAVYLCASSLGGGDVDTQYFGPGTRLTVL.

This clonotype has at least ten counts. The chain combines TRBV11-2 with TRBJ2-2; 10 bases match TRBD2. CDR3 length: 16 residues. Trimming at V came to 2 bases and at J to 7 bases, leaving 7 bases not matched to a gene. Germline assignment: CDR1 SGHAT and CDR2 FQNNGV. DNA for the CDR3: TGTGCCAGCAGCTTAAGGAGCGGGGGGGCTCACGGGGAGCTGTTTTTT. Translated, it gives CASSLRSGGAHGELFF.

This sequence joins TRBV19 and TRBJ2-7; possible D gene TRBD1, 6 bases. The length of the CDR3 is 14 residues. The ends were cut back, 3 bases at V and 3 bases at J, with 12 bases in the middle. Germline-derived CDR1 and CDR2 are LNHDA and SQIVND (reference sequence). CDR3 sequence: CASSMWGQIYEQYF. CDR3 DNA sequence: TGTGCCAGTAGTATGTGGGGGCAGATCTACGAGCAGTACTTC.

This clonotype came up many times. The chain links TRBV7-8 to TRBJ2-4, with a weak D call TRBD2 (7 bases). With 2 bases removed from V and 8 bases from J, the gap between germline ends came to 13 bases. The germline V gene encodes CDR1 SGHVS and CDR2 FQNEAQ. The CDR3 is made up of 14 amino acids. The CDR3 sequence: CASSLLRGADIQYF. The DNA for the CDR3 is TGTGCCAGCAGCTTATTACGGGGGGCGGACATTCAGTACTTC.

There are a few counts of this clonotype. The V call is TRBV19, the J call TRBJ1-5; no clear D. CDR1 and CDR2 (germline): LNHDA, SQIVND (reference sequence). Trimming stripped 4 bases from V and 5 bases from J, with 12 bases between. The CDR3 spans 14 residues. CDR3 loop: CASSTPRDYQPQHF. The CDR3 nucleotides are TGTGCCAGTAGTACCCCCAGAGATTATCAGCCCCAGCATTTT.

This clonotype has ten or more counts. The chain has TRBV7-2 and TRBJ1-4; TRBD1 aligns across 10 bases. Germline lookup yields CDR1 SGHTA and CDR2 FQGNSA. Unmatched junction bases numbered 6, after V lost 2 bases and J lost 0 bases. CDR3 size: 18 residues. The CDR3 protein is CASSLTGTGVATNEKLFF. As DNA, the CDR3 is TGTGCCAGCAGCTTAACCGGGACAGGGGTAGCAACTAATGAAAAACTGTTTTTT.

This clonotype was counted at least ten times. This chain uses TRBV12-3 or TRBV12-4 with TRBJ1-4, with D unresolved. Trimming took 3 bases from V and 8 from J, leaving 13 bases between them. CDR3 length: 14 amino acids. The CDR3 bases are TGTGCCAGCAGTTTGTTACCGGGTCAGGAAAAACTGTTTTTT. This codes for CASSLLPGQEKLFF.

This clonotype was recorded a few times. The chain carries TRBV2 and TRBJ1-6; D may be TRBD1 (5 bases). Germline V gene sequence: CDR1 SNHLY, CDR2 FYNNEI. Trimming removed 6 bases from V and 8 bases from J, with 17 bases in between. This CDR3 spans 15 amino acids. Written as DNA, the CDR3 is TGTGCCAGCAGGCCCGCCGGGGGGAGGGATTCACCCCTCCACTTT. Translating it yields CASRPAGGRDSPLHF.

The chain is built from TRBV9 and TRBJ2-5, with D possibly called TRBD1 or TRBD2 (6 bases each). Germline V gene lookup returns CDR1 SGDLS and CDR2 YYNGEE. V was clipped by 3 bases and J by 5 bases, with 20 bases between them. CDR3 size: 16 residues. CDR3 amino acids: CASSDHREAPSETQYF. CDR3 sequence (DNA): TGTGCCAGCAGCGACCACAGGGAGGCCCCCAGCGAGACCCAGTACTTC.